This note documents a single T cell receptor (beta chain) sequence. Its matching antigen is unknown. This record comes from a study of beta chain features in type 1 diabetes. Looking at the study overall: All samples combined gave about 100 million sorted cells for examination. General observations from the study: A greater similarity of naive, central memory and Treg TCRB repertoires was seen among patients than among healthy donors. A possible short-template PCR bias applies equally to patients and controls.

Isolated RNA was reverse transcribed in full, so expressed TCRB transcripts were sequenced. The repertoire was sequenced with immunoSEQ multiplex PCR; TCRdb's copy has only in-frame clones and lacks some. The sample consists of 200,000 to 300,000 clones, 14% of them appearing once. This clonotype originated in a woman in her thirties or forties in good health. The sample taken for sequencing was naive CD4+ T cells from blood.

CDR3 in DNA: TGTGCCAGCAGTCATAGCAATCAGCCCCAGCATTTT. Protein product: CASSHSNQPQHF. This sequence joins TRBV2 and TRBJ1-5, with D uncertain. V lost 5 bases, J lost 0 bases, and 2 bases lay in between. The CDR3 spans 12 residues. Germline loops: CDR1 SNHLY, CDR2 FYNNEI.